A single T cell receptor (beta chain) is shown here with its context. Antigen specificity is unknown. Primers included in the PCR were 60 Vbeta and 13 Jbeta primers. Method: immunoSEQ multiplex PCR; TCRdb's copy keeps in-frame clones and lacks some. The sample records more than 100,000 clones, 60% to 85% being singletons. The data originate from a study of cytomegalovirus exposure and HLA in healthy donors. Study-wide findings and caveats: Immune exposure data for these donors was limited to CMV serostatus.

The clonotype comes from a woman aged 40 to 50 in good health and CMV-seropositive. Sequencing input: PBMCs.

CDR3 DNA: TGTGCCAGCAGCCGCGCCGGGACTTCCTACAATGAGCAGTTCTTC. It is translated as CASSRAGTSYNEQFF. The gene calls are TRBV7-3 and TRBJ2-1, with a possible D match to TRBD2 (6 bases). This CDR3 spans 15 amino acids. Trimming stripped 5 bases from V and 1 base from J, with 12 bases between. Germline assignment: CDR1 SGHTA and CDR2 FQGTGA.